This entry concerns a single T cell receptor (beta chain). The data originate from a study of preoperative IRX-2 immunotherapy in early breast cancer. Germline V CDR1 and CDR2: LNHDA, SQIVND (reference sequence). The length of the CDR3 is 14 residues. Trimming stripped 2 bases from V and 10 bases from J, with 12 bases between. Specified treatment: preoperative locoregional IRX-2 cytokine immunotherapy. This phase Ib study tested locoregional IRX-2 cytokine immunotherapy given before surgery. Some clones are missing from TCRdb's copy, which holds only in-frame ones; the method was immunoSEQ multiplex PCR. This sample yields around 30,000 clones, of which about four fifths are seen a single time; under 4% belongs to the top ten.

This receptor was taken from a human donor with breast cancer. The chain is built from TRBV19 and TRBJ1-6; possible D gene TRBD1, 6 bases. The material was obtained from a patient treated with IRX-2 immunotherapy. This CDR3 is CASSIQGLRSPLHF. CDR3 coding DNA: TGTGCCAGTAGTATACAGGGGTTGAGATCACCCCTCCACTTT.